The 10 T cell receptor beta chains below all came from one sample that was sequenced in a study of T cell responses to AZD1222 COVID-19 vaccine. Sequencing was performed with immunoSEQ multiplex PCR; in TCRdb, only in-frame clones are kept and a portion is missing. The sample lists fewer than 200,000 clones; under 95% were seen once. Specimen: peripheral blood, collected 28 days after the second AZD1222 dose. Source of these receptors: an adult who received the AZD1222 COVID-19 vaccine.

This chain connects TRBV20-1 to TRBJ1-1; unclear D gene. The V gene lost 6 bases and the J gene lost 10 bases, with 12 bases spanning the gap. Germline CDR1 is DFQATT and CDR2 is SNEGSKA (reference sequence). This CDR3 is built from 10 residues. CDR3 sequence reads: CSAARWGAFF. The CDR3 DNA is TGCAGTGCCGCCCGGTGGGGAGCTTTCTTT.

The chain employs TRBV7-2 and TRBJ1-1; TRBD1 is a possible D gene (5 bases). Per germline, CDR1 SGHTA and CDR2 FQGNSA. Trimming stripped 2 bases from V and 1 base from J, with 14 bases between. The CDR3 has 16 amino acids. The CDR3 spells CASSLNGGAANTEAFF. The CDR3 DNA reads TGTGCCAGCAGCTTAAACGGAGGGGCAGCGAACACTGAAGCTTTCTTT.

The J gene is TRBJ2-5, the V gene TRBV21-1; the D segment call TRBD2 is taken from the table without a DNA check. TRBV21-1 counts as a pseudogene. There are 20 residues in the CDR3. As DNA, the CDR3 is TGTGCCAGCAGCAAAGCGCTTTACGTAATGGAGGGACCCCGGGGAGAGACCCAGTACTTC. It encodes CASSKALYVMEGPRGETQYF.

The V call is TRBV5-1, the J call TRBJ2-4, with 10 nucleotides matching TRBD1. The V segment lost 2 bases and the J segment 9 bases; nucleotides outside the gene matches: 2. CDR1 and CDR2 (germline): SGHRS, YFSETQ. The CDR3 contains 13 residues. CDR3 residues: CASSLGTGAIQYF. Written as DNA, the CDR3 is TGCGCCAGCAGCTTAGGGACAGGGGCCATTCAGTACTTC.

This clone was counted once. CDR3 residues: CASSWGRYEQYF. The CDR3 coding sequence is TGTGCCAGCAGCTGGGGCAGATACGAGCAGTACTTC. V and J are TRBV5-6 and TRBJ2-7, with D perhaps TRBD1 (5 bases). The CDR3 spans 12 residues. Trimming removed 3 bases at V and 4 bases at J, with 8 bases between. The germline CDR1 and CDR2 sequences are SGHDT and YYEEEE.

J is TRBJ2-7 and V is TRBV7-9; 10 nucleotides align to TRBD2. Germline lookup yields CDR1 SEHNR and CDR2 FQNEAQ (reference sequence). This CDR3 comprises 15 residues. V lost 7 bases, J lost 1 base, and 7 bases stayed unmatched. The CDR3 loop reads CASIPPSGSSYEQYF. The CDR3 coding sequence is TGTGCCAGCATCCCTCCTAGCGGGAGTTCCTACGAGCAGTACTTC.

The chain carries TRBV19 and TRBJ1-1; the match to TRBD1 covers 8 bases. The CDR3 extends over 13 amino acids. The junction had 3 bases not matched to a gene; V was cut back by 6 bases and J by 3 bases. Germline CDR1 reads LNHDA; CDR2 reads SQIVND (reference sequence). CDR3 region: CASSPDRDTEAFF. The CDR3 DNA follows: TGTGCCAGTAGCCCGGACAGGGACACTGAAGCTTTCTTT.

The chain links TRBV27 to TRBJ1-1; D is undetermined. V was shortened by 3 bases and J by 5 bases, with 10 bases between the two germline ends. From germline, CDR1 is MNHEY and CDR2 SMNVEV (reference sequence). The CDR3 is made up of 13 amino acids. The CDR3, as DNA: TGTGCCAGCAGTTTCGGGGTGAGGACTGAAGCTTTCTTT. This sequence encodes CASSFGVRTEAFF.

The V and J genes are TRBV3-1 (or the pseudogene TRBV3-2) and TRBJ2-1, with 12 positions matching TRBD2. V trimming: 3 bases; J trimming: 5 bases; junction bases outside the gene matches: 8. Germline-derived CDR1 and CDR2 are LGHDT and YNNKEL (reference sequence). This CDR3 has 17 residues. The DNA of the CDR3 is TGTGCCAGCAGCCATTTCCGACTAGCGGGGGTAAACAATGAGCAGTTCTTC. Amino acids: CASSHFRLAGVNNEQFF.

The V call is TRBV19, the J call TRBJ1-5; 11 nucleotides line up with TRBD1. The length of the CDR3 is 15 residues. The V segment lost 6 bases and the J segment 2 bases; nucleotides outside the gene matches: 3. Germline assignment: CDR1 LNHDA and CDR2 SQIVND (reference sequence). The CDR3 protein is CASRDRGRGNQPQHF. DNA of the CDR3: TGTGCCAGTAGGGACAGGGGGCGAGGCAATCAGCCCCAGCATTTT. Full variable domain (outside the CDR3, taken from reference TRBV19 and TRBJ1-5): DGGITQSPKYLFRKEGQNVTLSCEQNLNHDAMYWYRQDPGQGLRLIYYSQIVNDFQKGDIAEGYSVSREKKESFPLTVTSAQKNPTAFYLCASRDRGRGNQPQHFGDGTRLSIL.